The sequence of this T cell receptor (beta chain) was determined in a study of blood T cell repertoires in COVID-19. Germline loops: CDR1 SGHNT, CDR2 YYREEE (reference sequence). Germline trimming cut 3 bases from V and 4 bases from J; bases unmatched to any gene: 6. The CDR3 loop spans 15 amino acids. Per the authors' pipeline: Amplification from reference gene primers served as the basis for estimated nucleated cell counts. This table comes from immunoSEQ multiplex PCR, and its TCRdb copy is limited to in-frame clones, with some not included. V and J calls and clone size are those listed in that table; D and trimming were worked out from the DNA. Seen here are roughly 250,000 clones, about 87% observed once, and the top ten hold under 2%.

Sequenced material: PBMCs or T cells enriched from blood (not recorded which). The TCR comes from a woman aged 45 to 65 who had recovered from COVID-19. V and J are TRBV5-4 and TRBJ2-3, with 9 bases fitting TRBD2. This chain's CDR3 is CASSSGGRAPDTQYF. The DNA for the CDR3 is TGTGCCAGCAGCTCCGGCGGGAGGGCCCCAGATACGCAGTATTTT.